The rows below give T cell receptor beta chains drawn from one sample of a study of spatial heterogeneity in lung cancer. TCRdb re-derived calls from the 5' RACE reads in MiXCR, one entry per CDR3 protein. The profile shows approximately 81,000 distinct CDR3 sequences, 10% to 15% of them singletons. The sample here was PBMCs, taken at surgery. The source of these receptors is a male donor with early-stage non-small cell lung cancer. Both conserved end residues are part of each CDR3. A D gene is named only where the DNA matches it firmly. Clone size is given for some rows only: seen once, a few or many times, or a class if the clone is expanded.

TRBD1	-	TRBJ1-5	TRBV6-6	TGTGCCAGCAGTGGTAATGGACAGGGGAGGAACAATCAGCCCCAGCATTTT	CASSGNGQGRNNQPQHF
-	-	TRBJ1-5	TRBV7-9	TGTGCCAGCAGCCTTTTTCAGGGTGGCAATCAGCCCCAGCATTTT	CASSLFQGGNQPQHF
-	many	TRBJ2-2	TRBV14	TGTGCCAGCAGCCAAGGCTGGAACTGGATGCTGAACACCGGGGAGCTGTTTTTT	CASSQGWNWMLNTGELFF
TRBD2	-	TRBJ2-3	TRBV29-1	TGCAGCGTTGAAACTAGCGGGAGGGCGACAGATACGCAGTATTTT	CSVETSGRATDTQYF
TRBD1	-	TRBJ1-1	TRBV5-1	TGCGCCAGCAGCACCGGGACAGGGCCCATGAACACTGAAGCTTTCTTT	CASSTGTGPMNTEAFF
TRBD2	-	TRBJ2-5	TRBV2	TGTGCCAGCAGCGCCTTAGCGGGAGAACAACAGACCCAGTACTTC	CASSALAGEQQTQYF
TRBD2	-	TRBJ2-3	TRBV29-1	TGCAGCGGTAAAGCGGGGGCCGGCGGGGATACGCAGTATTTT	CSGKAGAGGDTQYF
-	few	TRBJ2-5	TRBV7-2	TGTGCCAGCAGCTTAGACCGAGGTCAGAGTGAGACCCAGTACTTC	CASSLDRGQSETQYF
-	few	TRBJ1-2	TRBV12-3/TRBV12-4	TGTGCCAGCAGCCCTTCAAGGAGAGCTAACTATGGCTACACCTTC	CASSPSRRANYGYTF
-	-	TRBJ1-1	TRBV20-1	TGCAGTGCTGGGCTGACAGCTTTCTTT	CSAGLTAFF
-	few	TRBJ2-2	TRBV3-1	TGTGCCAGCAGCCAGGGAAGAACCGGGGAGCTGTTTTTT	CASSQGRTGELFF
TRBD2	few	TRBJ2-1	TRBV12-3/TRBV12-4	TGTGCTACCCCCGGGACTAGCGGGAGACGGGAGCAGTTCTTC	CATPGTSGRREQFF
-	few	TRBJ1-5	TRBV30	TGTGCCTGGAGTCAAGGAAGAGATCAGCCCCAGCATTTT	CAWSQGRDQPQHF
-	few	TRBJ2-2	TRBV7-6	TGTGCCAGCAGCACCCCGGGTGCGAACACCGGGGAGCTGTTTTTT	CASSTPGANTGELFF
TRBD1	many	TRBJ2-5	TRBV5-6	TGTGCCAGCAGCCACCAGGACAGGGCCGAGACCCAGTACTTC	CASSHQDRAETQYF
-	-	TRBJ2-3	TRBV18	TGTGCCAGCTCACCTGGGGGACTCACAGATACGCAGTATTTT	CASSPGGLTDTQYF
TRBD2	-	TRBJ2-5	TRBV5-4	TGTGCCAGCAGCTTGGAGATTAGCGGGAGCCGCGAGACCCAGTACTTC	CASSLEISGSRETQYF
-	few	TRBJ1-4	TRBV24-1	TGTGCCACCAGTGACCCTGTGGGGGGCGCGGATGAAAAACTGTTTTTT	CATSDPVGGADEKLFF
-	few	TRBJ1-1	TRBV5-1	TGCGCCAGCAGCGTGACGGTGGACCCGAACACTGAAGCTTTCTTT	CASSVTVDPNTEAFF
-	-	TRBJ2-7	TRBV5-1	TGCGCCAGCAGCCCCGCTGGGGGCGGAACCTACGAGCAGTACTTC	CASSPAGGGTYEQYF
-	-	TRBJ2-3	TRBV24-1	TGTGCCACCAGTGACCGCTCTAAGGTGCCAGATACGCAGTATTTT	CATSDRSKVPDTQYF
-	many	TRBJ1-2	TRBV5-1	TGCGCCAGCAGCCCCGCGGGGCCTTCCATGGTCTATGGCTACACCTTC	CASSPAGPSMVYGYTF
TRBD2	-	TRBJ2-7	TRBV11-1	TGTGCCAGCAGCCCGGCCGGGACTAGCGACTACGAGCAGTACTTC	CASSPAGTSDYEQYF
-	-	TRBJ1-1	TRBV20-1	TGCAGTGCTAGAGCGACAGTCACGAACACTGAAGCTTTCTTT	CSARATVTNTEAFF
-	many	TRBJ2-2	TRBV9	TGTGCCAGCAGCGTTGCCGGGTTTGGCGGCACCGGGGAGCTGTTTTTT	CASSVAGFGGTGELFF
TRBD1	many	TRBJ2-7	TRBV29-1	TGCAGCGTAGTCGGACAGGGACGGACCTACGAGCAGTACTTC	CSVVGQGRTYEQYF
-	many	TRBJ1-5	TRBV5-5	TGTGCCAGCAGCTTGGAGTCAGCCTGGGAGCCCCAGCATTTT	CASSLESAWEPQHF
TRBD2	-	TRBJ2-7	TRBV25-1	TGTGCCAGCAGAGGACTAGCGGGAGATGGCGAGCAGTACTTC	CASRGLAGDGEQYF
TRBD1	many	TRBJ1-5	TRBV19	TGTGCCAGTAGTACAGGGACAGGGAATCAGCCCCAGCATTTT	CASSTGTGNQPQHF
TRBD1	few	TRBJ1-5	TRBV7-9	TGTGCCAGCAGCGGCCCCTCCACCGGGACAGGGAATCAGCCCCAGCATTTT	CASSGPSTGTGNQPQHF
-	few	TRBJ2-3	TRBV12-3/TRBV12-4	TGTGCCAGCAGCAGTTTAGTAGGTCAGGGCACAGATACGCAGTATTTT	CASSSLVGQGTDTQYF
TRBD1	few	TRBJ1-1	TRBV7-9	TGTGCCAGCAGCTTCAGGGGGCGCGGCACTGAAGCTTTCTTT	CASSFRGRGTEAFF
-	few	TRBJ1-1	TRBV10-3	TGTGCCATCAGTGATCTTAAAGGGGAAGCTTTCTTT	CAISDLKGEAFF
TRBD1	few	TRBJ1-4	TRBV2	TGTGCCAGCAGTCATGACAGGGATCATGAAAAACTGTTTTTT	CASSHDRDHEKLFF
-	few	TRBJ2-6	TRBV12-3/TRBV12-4	TGTGCCAGCGGGCCATCCTCTGGGGCCAACGTCCTGACTTTC	CASGPSSGANVLTF